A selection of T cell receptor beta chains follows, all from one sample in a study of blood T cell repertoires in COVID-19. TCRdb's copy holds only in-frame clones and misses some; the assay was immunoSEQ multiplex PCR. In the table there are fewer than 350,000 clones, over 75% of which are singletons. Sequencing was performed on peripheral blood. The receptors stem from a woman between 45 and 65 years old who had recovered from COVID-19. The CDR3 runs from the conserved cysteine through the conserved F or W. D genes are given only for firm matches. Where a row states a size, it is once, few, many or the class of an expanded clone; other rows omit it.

CASRDWTGPQETQYF,TGTGCCAGCAGGGATTGGACAGGGCCCCAAGAGACCCAGTACTTC,TRBD1,TRBV3-1/TRBV3-2,-,TRBJ2-5
CASSTQGRRAFF,TGTGCCAGCAGCACGCAAGGGAGGAGAGCTTTCTTT,-,TRBV6-5,-,TRBJ1-1
CASSPAGKAGVYNEQFF,TGTGCCAGCAGTCCGGCCGGGAAAGCGGGTGTCTACAATGAGCAGTTCTTC,-,TRBV28,-,TRBJ2-1
CASSQTTGSGELFF,TGCGCCAGCAGCCAAACTACAGGATCCGGGGAGCTGTTTTTT,-,TRBV4-3,-,TRBJ2-2
CASSSGPKLQPQHF,TGTGCCAGCAGCTCTGGGCCCAAGCTCCAGCCCCAGCATTTT,-,TRBV5-4,few,TRBJ1-5
CASSLGPGAKPNSPLHF,TGTGCCAGCAGCCTCGGCCCGGGTGCGAAACCGAATTCACCCCTCCACTTT,-,TRBV7-3,-,TRBJ1-6
CASSYGPGTSTF,TGTGCCAGCAGTTACGGGCCCGGGACAAGCACCTTC,-,TRBV6-2/TRBV6-3,-,TRBJ1-2
CASRRQGSDQPQHF,TGTGCCAGCAGACGACAGGGGTCGGATCAGCCCCAGCATTTT,TRBD1,TRBV6-6,-,TRBJ1-5
CASSQLANYNEQFF,TGTGCCAGCAGCCAGCTAGCGAACTACAATGAGCAGTTCTTC,-,TRBV3-1/TRBV3-2,once,TRBJ2-1
CASSGTGTVSGNTIYF,TGTGCCAGCAGTGGAACCGGGACAGTCTCTGGAAACACCATATATTTT,TRBD1,TRBV28,-,TRBJ1-3
CASSLDIAGARETQYF,TGTGCCAGCAGTTTAGATATAGCGGGAGCGAGGGAGACCCAGTACTTC,TRBD2,TRBV27,-,TRBJ2-5
CASGQGSQETQYF,TGTGCCAGCGGACAGGGATCCCAAGAGACCCAGTACTTC,TRBD1,TRBV11-2,-,TRBJ2-5
CASSLDRSGGYTF,TGTGCCAGCAGCTTAGACCGCTCGGGGGGCTACACCTTC,-,TRBV11-2,once,TRBJ1-2
CASSQDRGEDGINQPQHF,TGCGCCAGCAGCCAAGATCGGGGGGAGGACGGAATCAATCAGCCCCAGCATTTT,-,TRBV4-3,-,TRBJ1-5
CASSIAGEDTIYF,TGTGCCAGTAGTATTGCAGGGGAAGACACCATATATTTT,-,TRBV19,-,TRBJ1-3
CASRPGGLYEQYF,TGTGCCAGCAGACCAGGGGGCCTCTACGAGCAGTACTTC,TRBD1,TRBV6-5,-,TRBJ2-7
CASRKQGAYSYTF,TGTGCCAGCAGGAAACAGGGGGCATACAGCTACACCTTC,TRBD1,TRBV9,-,TRBJ1-2
CATVPGGGTYEQYF,TGTGCCACAGTTCCTGGGGGGGGAACCTACGAGCAGTACTTC,TRBD2,TRBV6-5,-,TRBJ2-7
CASRVGLTADTQYF,TGTGCCAGCAGAGTAGGATTGACAGCAGATACGCAGTATTTT,-,TRBV6-5,-,TRBJ2-3
CASSIGGPAKNIQYF,TGTGCCAGTAGTATAGGGGGGCCGGCCAAAAACATTCAGTACTTC,-,TRBV19,-,TRBJ2-4